This T cell receptor (beta chain) appears in the sequencing data of a study of shared clonotypes between healthy human individuals. This CDR3 is 13 amino acids long. V shed 7 bases and J 6 bases; nucleotides not matched to a gene: 7. Germline CDR1 SGHVS, CDR2 FNYEAQ. The assay was carried out at the deep level. Clones were sequenced by immunoSEQ multiplex PCR, and TCRdb holds only the in-frame ones, with some missing. Here the sample spans some 350,000 clones, around two thirds being singletons. Findings and caveats of the study: Blood was the sole source, and tissue repertoires probably differ. Of the naive CD4 clonotypes, roughly 5.2% were shared across several donors.

This clone has a handful of counts. Its specificity is unknown. The TCR originated in a man under 40 in good health. The sequenced sample consisted of memory CD4+ T cells sorted from blood. Documented subset: CD45RA-negative fraction. This chain links TRBV7-6 with TRBJ2-7; 9 nucleotides agree with TRBD2. The CDR3 spells CASTRLAGREQYF. The CDR3 nucleotides are TGTGCCAGCACGCGGCTAGCGGGACGCGAGCAGTACTTC.